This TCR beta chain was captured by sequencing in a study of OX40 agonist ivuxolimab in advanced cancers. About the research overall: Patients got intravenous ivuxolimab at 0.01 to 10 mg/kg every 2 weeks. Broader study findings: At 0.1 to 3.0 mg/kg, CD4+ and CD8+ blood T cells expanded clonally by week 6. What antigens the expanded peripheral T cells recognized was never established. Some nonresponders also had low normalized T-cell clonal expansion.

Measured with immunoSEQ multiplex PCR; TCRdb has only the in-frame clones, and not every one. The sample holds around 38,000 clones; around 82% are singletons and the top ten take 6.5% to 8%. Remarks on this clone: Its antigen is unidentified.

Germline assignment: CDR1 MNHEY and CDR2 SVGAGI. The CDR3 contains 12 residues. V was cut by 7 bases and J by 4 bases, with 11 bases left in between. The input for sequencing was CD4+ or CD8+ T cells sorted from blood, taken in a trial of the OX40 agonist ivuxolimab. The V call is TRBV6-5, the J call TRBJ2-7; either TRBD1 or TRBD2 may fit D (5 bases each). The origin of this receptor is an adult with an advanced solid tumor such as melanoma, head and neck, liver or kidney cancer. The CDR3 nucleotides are TGTGCCAGCACCTTTGGGGGTTACGAGCAGTACTTC. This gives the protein CASTFGGYEQYF.